These T cell receptor beta chains were read from a single sample in a study of identical twins. A single record per CDR3 protein comes from TCRdb applying MiXCR to the 5' RACE reads. The sample carries more than 1.5 million distinct CDR3 sequences, around 29% recorded once. Sequenced: cord blood. The receptors stem from a newborn girl in good health. Each CDR3 is given with its conserved first and last residue. A D gene is named only where the DNA matches it firmly. Not every row has a clone size; where given, it reads once, few, many or a size class.

TRBV2	-	TRBD2	TRBJ2-5	TGTGCCAGCGTGGGACTACCTCAAGAGACCCAGTACTTC	CASVGLPQETQYF
TRBV10-1	-	-	TRBJ2-3	TGCGCCAGCAGTGGATGGGGACGCACAGATACGCAGTATTTT	CASSGWGRTDTQYF
TRBV5-1	-	TRBD1	TRBJ1-1	TGCGCCAGCAGCCGTCTGAGGGACAGGGGAGGGGCTGAAGCTTTCTTT	CASSRLRDRGGAEAFF
TRBV24-1	-	TRBD2	TRBJ2-3	TGTGCCACCAGTGCCCAAATGGGCAGCGGGAGGGCCTCGGCAGATACGCAGTATTTT	CATSAQMGSGRASADTQYF
TRBV4-1	few	TRBD1	TRBJ2-7	TGCGCCAGCAGCCAAGATCACACCCCCGGACAGGGGAACGAGCAGTACTTC	CASSQDHTPGQGNEQYF
TRBV10-3	many	TRBD2	TRBJ2-1	TGTGCCATCAGTGATCGGGGGGGCAATGAGCAGTTCTTC	CAISDRGGNEQFF
TRBV20-1	-	TRBD1	TRBJ2-7	TGCAGTGCTAGGAAGGGACAGGGTTCGTACTTC	CSARKGQGSYF
TRBV6-2/TRBV6-3	few	-	TRBJ2-1	TGTGCCAGCAGTTACTCGGGGCCCTCCTACAATGAGCAGTTCTTC	CASSYSGPSYNEQFF
TRBV6-5	-	TRBD2	TRBJ2-7	TGTGCCAGCAGTTACGCGGGAGGGAGCTCCTACGAGCAGTACTTC	CASSYAGGSSYEQYF
TRBV3-1	-	-	TRBJ2-7	TGTGCCAGCAGCCAAGTCCGGGGGCCGCAGAATGAGCAGTACTTC	CASSQVRGPQNEQYF
TRBV20-1	-	TRBD2	TRBJ2-3	TGCAGTGCTAGAGATCGGGCTAGCGGGCTTACCCTAGCAACAGATACGCAGTATTTT	CSARDRASGLTLATDTQYF
TRBV29-1	few	TRBD2	TRBJ2-3	TGCAGCGTTGAAGACCGGGGGAGGGGCACAGATACGCAGTATTTT	CSVEDRGRGTDTQYF
TRBV6-1	once	TRBD2	TRBJ2-3	TGTGCCAGCAGTGGACAGCGGGGAACCACAGATACGCAGTATTTT	CASSGQRGTTDTQYF
TRBV18	-	-	TRBJ1-2	TGTGCCAGCTCACCTTACAGTTCTAACTATGGCTACACCTTC	CASSPYSSNYGYTF
TRBV20-1	-	-	TRBJ2-7	TGCAGTGCTAGAGTTGCGGGTCCGGATAAGCACAATGAGCAGTACTTC	CSARVAGPDKHNEQYF
TRBV2	-	-	TRBJ2-1	TGTGCCAGCAGTGGATGGACAGAAGAGACCCAGTTCTTC	CASSGWTEETQFF
TRBV27	-	-	TRBJ2-7	TGTGCCAGCAGTTTACAGGGGCGTAGCAGCTACGAGCAGTACTTC	CASSLQGRSSYEQYF
TRBV9	-	-	TRBJ2-5	TGTGCCGGCAGCAGTGCAGGGACCCAGTACTTC	CAGSSAGTQYF
TRBV20-1	-	TRBD1	TRBJ1-2	TGCAGTGCTAGGGGGCGGACAGGCCTTACGAACTATGGCTACACCTTC	CSARGRTGLTNYGYTF
TRBV12-3/TRBV12-4	few	TRBD2	TRBJ2-1	TGTGCCAGCAGTTTAACGGGGAGTCGGGGGGGCAATGAGCAGTTCTTC	CASSLTGSRGGNEQFF
TRBV28	-	-	TRBJ1-2	TGTGCCAACAGTCTCACAGAGGAGGCTATCTATGGCTACACCTTC	CANSLTEEAIYGYTF
TRBV12-3/TRBV12-4	-	TRBD1	TRBJ1-4	TGTGCCAGCAGTCCCCCGACAGGGGGCAATGAAAAACTGTTTTTT	CASSPPTGGNEKLFF
TRBV25-1	-	-	TRBJ2-5	TGTGCCAGCCTGGGACACTCGGAGACCCAGTACTTC	CASLGHSETQYF
TRBV6-5	few	-	TRBJ2-7	TGTGCCAGCAGTTACCAAGAGGGGTCCAGGGACTACGAGCAGTACTTC	CASSYQEGSRDYEQYF
TRBV4-2	-	-	TRBJ2-1	TGTGCCAGCAGCCTACAGAGAATCGCAATCCACTACAATGAGCAGTTCTTC	CASSLQRIAIHYNEQFF
TRBV5-1	few	-	TRBJ2-3	TGCGCCAGCAGCTTGGGGGCTGCCTCTAGCACAGATACGCAGTATTTT	CASSLGAASSTDTQYF
TRBV13	few	-	TRBJ2-3	TGTGCCAGCAGCTTAGTCACGGGGGTGCATACGCAGTATTTT	CASSLVTGVHTQYF
TRBV4-2	-	-	TRBJ2-3	TGTGCCAGCAGCCAAGTCTCGGACATCACAGATACGCAGTATTTT	CASSQVSDITDTQYF
TRBV12-3/TRBV12-4	few	TRBD2	TRBJ2-1	TGTGCCAGCAGTGGCCAAAGCGGGGGGGCCTGGAATGAGCAGTTCTTC	CASSGQSGGAWNEQFF